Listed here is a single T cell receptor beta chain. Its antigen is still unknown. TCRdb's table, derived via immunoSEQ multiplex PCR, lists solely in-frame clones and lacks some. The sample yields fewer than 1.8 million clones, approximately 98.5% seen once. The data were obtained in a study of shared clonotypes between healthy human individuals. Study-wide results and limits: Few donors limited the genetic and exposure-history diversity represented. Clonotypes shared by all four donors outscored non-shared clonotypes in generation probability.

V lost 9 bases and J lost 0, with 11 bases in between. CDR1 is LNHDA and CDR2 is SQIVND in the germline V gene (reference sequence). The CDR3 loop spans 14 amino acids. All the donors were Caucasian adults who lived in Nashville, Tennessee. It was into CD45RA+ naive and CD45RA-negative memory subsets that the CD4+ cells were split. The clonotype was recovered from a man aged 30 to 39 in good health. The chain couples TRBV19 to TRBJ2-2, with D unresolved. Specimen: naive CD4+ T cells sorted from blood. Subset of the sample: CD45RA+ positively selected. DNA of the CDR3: TGTGCCAGCAAGGCGACACCGAACACCGGGGAGCTGTTTTTT. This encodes CASKATPNTGELFF.